The sequence of this T cell receptor (beta chain) was determined in a study of beta chain features in type 1 diabetes. In the case of this clone: Antigen: not known.

Via the markers CD45RO/CCR7/CD25/CD127/CD95/CD27, stem cell-like memory, regulatory, central memory and naive CD4+ cells were sorted. V lost 0 bases to trimming and J lost 4 bases, with 13 bases between them. Germline V gene lookup returns CDR1 SGHRS and CDR2 YFSETQ. The CDR3 covers 15 residues. The sequenced template was cDNA made from the entire isolated RNA. About 3.5 million reads per sample on average were obtained from naive, central memory and regulatory T cell samples. Sequencing used immunoSEQ multiplex PCR; TCRdb keeps in-frame clones, though not all of them. The sample has about 140,000 clones; less than 10% are singletons. Study-wide results and limits: Patients with type 1 diabetes carried fewer insertions and had more deletions at their VDJ junctions. HLA effects on TCRB rearrangement stayed unresolved here.

This rearrangement joins TRBV5-1 to TRBJ1-2, with D hard to call. Sequencing used central memory CD4+ T cells from blood. This sequence was found in a middle-aged woman in good health. The CDR3 protein is CASSLADPRGYGYTF. As DNA, the CDR3 is TGCGCCAGCAGCTTGGCCGATCCCCGGGGCTATGGCTACACCTTC.